The 4 T cell receptor beta chains below were found in one sample sequenced in a study of cytomegalovirus exposure and HLA in healthy donors. Assay used: immunoSEQ multiplex PCR; TCRdb lists only in-frame clones, some missing. The data hold 55,000 to 70,000 clones, with about 89% observed a single time. Source material: PBMCs. Every receptor here comes from a man younger than 35 in good health and CMV-seronegative.

J is TRBJ2-2 and V is TRBV4-1; 11 bases align to TRBD2. The CDR3 extends over 18 amino acids. CDR1 MGHRA and CDR2 YSYEKL come from the germline V gene. The junction had 14 bases not matched to a gene; V was cut back by 4 bases and J by 7 bases. The CDR3 DNA sequence: TGCGCCAGCAGCCCTCCTGGTAGCGGGAGGGCCTTGGGCGGGGAGCTGTTTTTT. Translated: CASSPPGSGRALGGELFF.

This clone was recorded once. This sample also contains other DNA sequences that code for the same CDR3. The chain links TRBV6-5 to TRBJ2-1; D remains unclear. Germline V CDR1 and CDR2: MNHEY, SVGAGI. This CDR3 contains 13 residues. V lost 0 bases, J lost 7 bases, and 7 bases lay in between. The CDR3 region is CASSYSRGNEQFF. In DNA form, the CDR3 reads TGTGCCAGCAGTTACTCCCGAGGAAATGAGCAGTTCTTC.

As DNA, the CDR3 is TGTGCCAGCAGCTTAGCGATGGAGCAGTACTTC. Protein sequence: CASSLAMEQYF. The chain carries TRBV5-6 and TRBJ2-7, with D unresolved. This CDR3 is 11 amino acids long. CDR1 is SGHDT and CDR2 is YYEEEE in the germline V gene. Trimming cost V 2 bases and J 7 bases, with 7 bases left between them.

Note on this clone: Germline and junction disagree at one end, which may indicate a read error. This chain joins TRBV4-1 and TRBJ1-5; the D is unclear. From germline, CDR1 is MGHRA and CDR2 YSYEKL. The CDR3 consists of 14 residues. Written as DNA, the CDR3 is TGCGCCAGCAGGCAAGACCTCGAGTATCAGCCCCAGCATTTT. Translation: CASRQDLEYQPQHF.